This record looks at one T cell receptor (beta chain) sequence and its context. This record belongs to a study of read filtering for tumor transcriptome and immune sequencing. This library used 300 to 500 ng RNA and molecular barcoded adaptors spanning alpha/delta and beta/gamma chains. TCRdb passed the reads through MiXCR, listing each CDR3 protein once. The sample includes over 45,000 distinct CDR3 sequences, 15% to 20% seen only once; the top ten take around two fifths. Germline lookup yields CDR1 SGHTA and CDR2 FQGTGA. The V segment lost 5 bases and the J segment 6 bases; nucleotides outside the gene matches: 11. This CDR3 spans 15 amino acids.

The sequence derives from a donor aged 40 or over with multiple myeloma. Material for sequencing was a population of CD138-negative cells sorted from bone marrow. The genes are TRBV7-3 and TRBJ2-7; 9 bases are a match to TRBD1. The CDR3, as DNA: TGTGCCAGCAGCAAAGAGGGACAGGGCCTGGGCGAGCAGTACTTC. Translating it yields CASSKEGQGLGEQYF. The full variable domain, rest sourced from reference TRBV7-3 and TRBJ2-7, is GAGVSQTPSNKVTEKGKYVELRCDPISGHTALYWYRQSLGQGPEFLIYFQGTGAADDSGLPNDRFFAVRPEGSVSTLKIQRTERGDSAVYLCASSKEGQGLGEQYFGPGTRLTVT.